The 16 T cell receptor beta chains below were found in one sample sequenced in a study of tumor and adjacent non-tumor tissue in lung cancer. RNA was extracted from bulk tissue without any cell sorting. TCRbeta libraries were built with three rounds of nested PCR, modified from ARM-PCR. MiXCR was run by TCRdb on the multiplex PCR reads, yielding one entry per CDR3 protein. The sample has 200,000 to 250,000 distinct CDR3 sequences, over 55% seen once. The specimen was lung tumor tissue. The source of these receptors is a man in his fifties or sixties with non-small cell lung cancer.

This clonotype was seen more than once but under ten times. A junction boundary mismatches the germline segment, possibly from a read error. The J gene is TRBJ2-3, the V gene TRBV5-1; no clear D. CDR3 length: 15 residues. CDR1 and CDR2 (germline): SGHRS, YFSETQ. CDR3 nucleotides: TGCGTCAGCAGCTTGGAGCTACAACTCACAGATACGCAGTATTTT. Protein: CVSSLELQLTDTQYF.

Note on this clonotype: This may come from a read error, since a much larger clone is one base off. This chain links TRBV12-3 or TRBV12-4 with TRBJ1-4; perhaps TRBD1 as D (5 bases). This CDR3 is built from 14 residues. The CDR3 spells CVSSRRGTNEKLFF. In DNA, the CDR3 is TGTGTCAGCAGCCGGAGGGGAACTAATGAAAAACTGTTTTTT.

To note about this clonotype: This may come from a read error, since a much larger clone is one base off. The chain carries TRBV5-4 and TRBJ1-2, with 7 nucleotides matching TRBD1. The J segment lost 4 bases and the V segment lost 8 bases, leaving 5 bases of the junction unmatched. This CDR3 has 12 residues. Germline CDR1 is SGHNT and CDR2 is YYREEE (reference sequence). CDR3 protein: CARQQGSYGYTF. CDR3 nucleotides: TGTGCCAGACAACAGGGGTCCTATGGCTACACCTTC.

Notes on this clonotype: This sequence may be a read error, since a much larger clone differs from it by one base. The genes are TRBV5-4 and TRBJ2-3; TRBD2 might be the D (6 bases). This CDR3 has 15 amino acids. CDR1 is SGHNT and CDR2 is YYREEE in the germline V gene (reference sequence). Trimming shortened V by 6 bases and J by 3 bases, and 17 bases separated the two germline ends. CDR3 nucleotide sequence: TGTGCCAGCAACCAGGGACTTGGGGCTACAGATACGCAGTATTTT. It yields the protein CASNQGLGATDTQYF.

In the case of this clonotype: No conserved phenylalanine or tryptophan is present at the end of the CDR3, so a read error is the likely explanation. The chain links TRBV12-3 or TRBV12-4 to TRBJ1-5, with D unresolved. This CDR3 has 15 amino acids. Trimming shortened V by 1 base and J by 2 bases, and 9 bases separated the two germline ends. The CDR3 region has the DNA TGTGCCAGCAGTTTAGGGGATTCGGGCAATCAGCCCCAGCATCTT. It translates to CASSLGDSGNQPQHL.

Notes on this clonotype: Germline is not matched at one junction end, which may reflect a read error. This sequence joins TRBV2 and TRBJ1-3, with TRBD1 as a possible D gene (6 bases). The germline gives CDR1 SNHLY, CDR2 FYNNEI. The CDR3 extends over 17 amino acids. The CDR3 sequence: CTSTRGQIIGSGNTIYF. Here the CDR3 DNA reads TGCACCAGCACCCGAGGACAGATAATAGGATCTGGAAACACCATATATTTT.

The chain carries TRBV5-4 and TRBJ2-5; 7 bases line up with TRBD2. Germline CDR1 and CDR2: SGHNT and YYREEE (reference sequence). The CDR3 is 15 residues long. The V gene end was trimmed by 0 bases and the J gene end by 5 bases; junction bases not matched to a gene: 7. DNA of the CDR3: TGTGCCAGCAGCTTGGGGGCGGGAGTTCGTGAGACCCAGTACTTC. Residues: CASSLGAGVRETQYF.

In the case of this clonotype: A read error may be the cause here, since a much bigger clone is one base away. V usage is TRBV20-1 and J usage is TRBJ2-7; 7 bases agree with TRBD2. Germline-derived CDR1 and CDR2 are DFQATT and SNEGSKA (reference sequence). This CDR3 spans 15 amino acids. CDR3 sequence reads: CSTRNYRDGRYEQYF. The CDR3 DNA sequence: TGCAGTACTAGGAACTACCGGGACGGGAGGTACGAGCAGTACTTC.

On this clonotype: The junction does not match germline at one end; this may be a read error. This chain links TRBV12-3 or TRBV12-4 with TRBJ2-7; D tentatively reads TRBD1 or TRBD2 (5 bases each). This CDR3 spans 14 amino acids. The CDR3 sequence: CASSLRDGDYEHYF. CDR3 nucleotides: TGTGCCAGCAGTTTAAGGGACGGCGACTACGAGCATTACTTC.

With regard to this clonotype: Given a much more abundant clone one base away, this may be a read error. The rearrangement links TRBV20-1 to TRBJ1-1; tentative D call: TRBD1 (5 bases). Germline V gene lookup returns CDR1 DFQATT and CDR2 SNEGSKA (reference sequence). Trimming removed 7 bases from V and 4 bases from J, with 13 bases in between. The CDR3 contains 12 residues. CDR3 bases: TGCAGTGTTATCGACAGTCCCACTGAAGCTTTCTTT. It codes for CSVIDSPTEAFF.

To note about this clonotype: It may be a read error: a sequence one base away is much more abundant. V and J are TRBV4-3 and TRBJ2-1; 9 bases fit TRBD2. CDR1 is LGHNA, CDR2 YSLEER, per germline. The CDR3 sequence is 14 residues long. The CDR3 nucleotides read TGCGCCAGCAGCCCCGCGGGGGGGCTCAATGATCAGTTCTTC. It yields the protein CASSPAGGLNDQFF.

The chain recombines TRBV5-4 with TRBJ1-1; unclear D gene. Trimming cost V 6 bases and J 2 bases, with 14 bases left between them. The CDR3 runs to 14 residues. Looked up from germline, CDR1 is SGHNT and CDR2 is YYREEE (reference sequence). The CDR3 DNA follows: TGTGCCAGCATTCCTCAGACATCCAACACTGAAGCTTTCTTT. It codes for CASIPQTSNTEAFF. Based on the CDR3 plus reference TRBV5-4 and TRBJ1-1, the full variable domain is ETGVTQSPTHLIKTRGQQVTLRCSSQSGHNTVSWYQQALGQGPQFIFQYYREEENGRGNFPPRFSGLQFPNYSSELNVNALELDDSALYLCASIPQTSNTEAFFGQGTRLTVV.

Concerning this clonotype itself: Its ends do not fully match the called genes, so a read error is possible. This rearrangement joins TRBV5-5 to TRBJ2-7; TRBD2 aligns across 10 bases. CDR3 length: 16 residues. Germline CDR1 reads SGHKS; CDR2 reads YYEKEE (reference sequence). The CDR3 spells CASSGGRTSGDYVQYF. The CDR3 nucleotides read TGTGCCAGCAGCGGGGGAAGGACTAGCGGAGACTACGTGCAGTACTTC.

About this clonotype itself: At one boundary the junction diverges from the germline segment, which might be a read error. CDR3 sequence reads: CASSSPRQGSNTGEPFF. In DNA form, the CDR3 reads TGTGCCAGCAGCTCTCCTCGACAGGGGTCGAACACAGGGGAGCCGTTTTTT. The chain uses TRBV11-1 and TRBJ2-2, with TRBD1 identical over 8 bases. Germline V gene data show CDR1 as SGHAT and CDR2 as FQDESV (reference sequence). This CDR3 has 17 amino acids.

This clonotype was observed a single time. Since a much larger clone is just one base distant, this may be a read error. The chain is built from TRBV12-3 or TRBV12-4 and TRBJ2-1, with no clear D. The CDR3 has 13 amino acids. As DNA, the CDR3 is TGTGCCAGCAGCCAAGGACGTAACAAGGAGCAGTTCTTC. Translation: CASSQGRNKEQFF.

V gene TRBV20-1 combines with J gene TRBJ2-7; 10 bases map to TRBD1. This CDR3 region has 14 residues. V lost 5 bases, J lost 5 bases, and 9 bases stayed unmatched. The germline CDR1 and CDR2 sequences are DFQATT and SNEGSKA (reference sequence). The CDR3, as DNA: TGCAGTGCTGCGACTGACAGGGGGCGCCACGAGCAGTACTTC. It specifies CSAATDRGRHEQYF.